A selection of T cell receptor beta chains follows, all from one sample in a study of radiotherapy plus CTLA-4 blockade in lung cancer. Profiling relied on immunoSEQ multiplex PCR, and the TCRdb table lists in-frame clones only, not all of them. The data show over 40,000 clones, with roughly four fifths seen just once and 3% to 4% held by the top ten. Sequenced material: peripheral blood, taken from a patient treated with radiotherapy plus ipilimumab. All receptors derive from a human donor with non-small cell lung cancer who had stable disease on radiotherapy plus ipilimumab. Each CDR3 is given with its conserved first and last residue. Each record gives: J gene, clone size, V gene, D gene, CDR3 protein, CDR3 DNA. D genes are given only for firm matches. Not every row has a clone size; where given, it reads once, few, many or a size class.

j_gene: TRBJ2-2; abundance: few; v_gene: TRBV19; d_gene: TRBD1; CDR3aa: CASSEWDRVAGELFF; CDR3nt: TGTGCCAGTAGTGAATGGGACAGGGTGGCCGGGGAGCTGTTTTTT
j_gene: TRBJ2-1; abundance: -; v_gene: TRBV18; d_gene: TRBD2; CDR3aa: CASSPPGGRAEMNEQFF; CDR3nt: TGTGCCAGCTCACCACCGGGCGGGAGGGCTGAGATGAATGAGCAGTTCTTC
j_gene: TRBJ2-7; abundance: -; v_gene: TRBV6-1; d_gene: TRBD2; CDR3aa: CASTPSGPSYEQYF; CDR3nt: TGTGCCAGCACCCCTAGCGGGCCCTCCTACGAGCAGTACTTC
j_gene: TRBJ2-2; abundance: -; v_gene: TRBV7-2; d_gene: TRBD2; CDR3aa: CASSLEAGEITGELFF; CDR3nt: TGTGCCAGCAGTCTAGAGGCGGGGGAGATCACCGGGGAGCTGTTTTTT
j_gene: TRBJ1-1; abundance: -; v_gene: TRBV11-2; d_gene: TRBD1; CDR3aa: CASSLDTGGEAFF; CDR3nt: TGTGCCAGCAGCTTAGACACAGGGGGTGAAGCTTTCTTT
j_gene: TRBJ2-7; abundance: few; v_gene: TRBV7-9; d_gene: -; CDR3aa: CASSRATGRFNEQYF; CDR3nt: TGTGCCAGCAGCCGCGCGACGGGGAGGTTCAACGAGCAGTACTTC
j_gene: TRBJ2-7; abundance: medium-sized; v_gene: TRBV28; d_gene: -; CDR3aa: CASSLRGPSYEQYF; CDR3nt: TGTGCCAGCAGTTTACGGGGTCCTTCCTACGAGCAGTACTTC
j_gene: TRBJ1-1; abundance: -; v_gene: TRBV25-1; d_gene: -; CDR3aa: CASSRASGTEAFF; CDR3nt: TGTGCCAGCAGTCGGGCATCAGGGACTGAAGCTTTCTTT
j_gene: TRBJ1-2; abundance: few; v_gene: TRBV5-5; d_gene: -; CDR3aa: CASSPGGGANYGYTF; CDR3nt: TGTGCCAGCAGCCCGGGAGGGGGGGCGAACTATGGCTACACCTTC
j_gene: TRBJ1-2; abundance: once; v_gene: TRBV11-2; d_gene: -; CDR3aa: CASSAEPVNRGGYTF; CDR3nt: TGTGCCAGCAGCGCGGAGCCGGTAAACCGAGGGGGCTACACCTTC
j_gene: TRBJ1-5; abundance: few; v_gene: TRBV28; d_gene: -; CDR3aa: CASTSPRGPQHF; CDR3nt: TGTGCCAGCACCTCCCCCCGGGGGCCCCAGCATTTT
j_gene: TRBJ2-5; abundance: -; v_gene: TRBV15; d_gene: -; CDR3aa: CATSRDSGRGETQYF; CDR3nt: TGTGCCACCAGCAGAGATTCGGGTAGGGGAGAGACCCAGTACTTC
j_gene: TRBJ2-5; abundance: -; v_gene: TRBV5-1; d_gene: -; CDR3aa: CASSLYVDSQETQYF; CDR3nt: TGCGCCAGCAGCTTGTACGTGGACAGCCAAGAGACCCAGTACTTC
j_gene: TRBJ2-2; abundance: -; v_gene: TRBV7-2; d_gene: TRBD1; CDR3aa: CASSANRGRTGELFF; CDR3nt: TGTGCCAGCAGCGCCAACAGGGGGCGGACCGGGGAGCTGTTTTTT
j_gene: TRBJ2-7; abundance: -; v_gene: TRBV9; d_gene: TRBD1; CDR3aa: CASSVRDRGHEQYF; CDR3nt: TGTGCCAGCAGCGTACGGGACAGGGGCCACGAGCAGTACTTC
j_gene: TRBJ2-2; abundance: -; v_gene: TRBV5-1; d_gene: TRBD2; CDR3aa: CASSLRTSGNTGELFF; CDR3nt: TGCGCCAGCAGCTTGAGGACTAGCGGGAACACCGGGGAGCTGTTTTTT
j_gene: TRBJ1-1; abundance: -; v_gene: TRBV25-1; d_gene: -; CDR3aa: CASSEWGRAGGGEAFF; CDR3nt: TGTGCCAGCAGTGAATGGGGCAGGGCCGGGGGAGGGGAAGCTTTCTTT
j_gene: TRBJ2-7; abundance: -; v_gene: TRBV7-2; d_gene: TRBD2; CDR3aa: CASSPRTGGTYEQYF; CDR3nt: TGTGCCAGCAGCCCACGGACGGGGGGAACCTACGAGCAGTACTTC
j_gene: TRBJ2-1; abundance: few; v_gene: TRBV18; d_gene: TRBD1; CDR3aa: CASSPGQGAYNEQFF; CDR3nt: TGTGCCAGCTCACCAGGGCAGGGGGCGTACAATGAGCAGTTCTTC
j_gene: TRBJ2-4; abundance: -; v_gene: TRBV27; d_gene: TRBD2; CDR3aa: CASSPGTRGINIQYF; CDR3nt: TGTGCCAGCAGCCCAGGGACTAGGGGGATCAACATTCAGTACTTC
j_gene: TRBJ2-7; abundance: -; v_gene: TRBV7-9; d_gene: TRBD2; CDR3aa: CASSVSGRALYEQYF; CDR3nt: TGTGCCAGCAGCGTCAGCGGGAGGGCCCTCTACGAGCAGTACTTC
j_gene: TRBJ1-1; abundance: -; v_gene: TRBV21-1; d_gene: -; CDR3aa: CASSNFQGPEAFF; CDR3nt: TGTGCCAGCAGCAACTTTCAGGGGCCTGAAGCTTTCTTT
j_gene: TRBJ2-1; abundance: few; v_gene: TRBV19; d_gene: TRBD2; CDR3aa: CASSIALGAGGFTYNEQFF; CDR3nt: TGTGCCAGTAGTATAGCTTTGGGAGCGGGAGGGTTCACCTACAATGAGCAGTTCTTC
j_gene: TRBJ1-2; abundance: -; v_gene: TRBV9; d_gene: -; CDR3aa: CASSPRGKGEVGGYTF; CDR3nt: TGTGCCAGCAGCCCGAGGGGGAAGGGAGAGGTGGGCGGCTACACCTTC
j_gene: TRBJ2-7; abundance: -; v_gene: TRBV5-1; d_gene: TRBD2; CDR3aa: CASSLDSGRDEQYF; CDR3nt: TGCGCCAGCAGCTTGGATAGCGGGAGGGACGAGCAGTACTTC
j_gene: TRBJ2-1; abundance: -; v_gene: TRBV5-6; d_gene: TRBD2; CDR3aa: CASSLRLAPYNEQFF; CDR3nt: TGTGCCAGCAGCTTGAGACTAGCCCCCTACAATGAGCAGTTCTTC
j_gene: TRBJ2-3; abundance: -; v_gene: TRBV30; d_gene: -; CDR3aa: CAWTLYTQYF; CDR3nt: TGTGCCTGGACCTTGTATACGCAGTATTTT
j_gene: TRBJ1-4; abundance: -; v_gene: TRBV28; d_gene: -; CDR3aa: CASSRGGAIENEKLFF; CDR3nt: TGTGCCAGCAGCCGAGGGGGGGCGATTGAAAATGAAAAACTGTTTTTT
j_gene: TRBJ1-2; abundance: -; v_gene: TRBV5-6; d_gene: TRBD1; CDR3aa: CASSPNRGVGYGYTF; CDR3nt: TGTGCCAGCAGCCCTAACAGGGGCGTAGGCTATGGCTACACCTTC
j_gene: TRBJ1-1; abundance: -; v_gene: TRBV10-3; d_gene: -; CDR3aa: CAISGQAGSAAFF; CDR3nt: TGTGCCATCAGTGGCCAGGCAGGGTCCGCGGCTTTCTTT
j_gene: TRBJ2-7; abundance: -; v_gene: TRBV6-5; d_gene: TRBD1; CDR3aa: CASRYGQGSTEQYF; CDR3nt: TGTGCCAGCAGGTACGGACAGGGTTCGACCGAGCAGTACTTC
j_gene: TRBJ2-7; abundance: -; v_gene: TRBV4-1; d_gene: -; CDR3aa: CASSQVEGSYEQYF; CDR3nt: TGCGCCAGCAGCCAAGTGGAAGGGAGCTACGAGCAGTACTTC
j_gene: TRBJ1-1; abundance: once; v_gene: TRBV10-3; d_gene: TRBD1; CDR3aa: CAISESDRVTEAFF; CDR3nt: TGTGCCATCAGTGAGAGCGACAGGGTAACTGAAGCTTTCTTT
j_gene: TRBJ1-2; abundance: -; v_gene: TRBV18; d_gene: -; CDR3aa: CASSPTSEAGYTF; CDR3nt: TGTGCCAGCTCACCAACTTCTGAAGCGGGCTACACCTTC
j_gene: TRBJ1-1; abundance: -; v_gene: TRBV18; d_gene: -; CDR3aa: CASSLGGDTEAFF; CDR3nt: TGTGCCAGCTCACTAGGCGGGGACACTGAAGCTTTCTTT
j_gene: TRBJ1-4; abundance: -; v_gene: TRBV15; d_gene: -; CDR3aa: CATSPYLGVNEKLFF; CDR3nt: TGTGCCACCTCGCCCTATTTGGGAGTTAATGAAAAACTGTTTTTT
j_gene: TRBJ1-3; abundance: few; v_gene: TRBV28; d_gene: TRBD1; CDR3aa: CASSDFGTVNSGNTIYF; CDR3nt: TGTGCCAGCAGCGATTTCGGGACAGTCAACTCTGGAAACACCATATATTTT
j_gene: TRBJ2-1; abundance: -; v_gene: TRBV6-1; d_gene: TRBD2; CDR3aa: CASSGGSGGLAGNNEQFF; CDR3nt: TGTGCCAGCAGTGGAGGGTCGGGGGGACTAGCGGGGAACAATGAGCAGTTCTTC
j_gene: TRBJ2-3; abundance: -; v_gene: TRBV10-3; d_gene: TRBD1; CDR3aa: CAISLGDRVDTQYF; CDR3nt: TGTGCCATCAGTTTAGGGGACAGGGTGGATACGCAGTATTTT
j_gene: TRBJ2-5; abundance: -; v_gene: TRBV5-1; d_gene: TRBD2; CDR3aa: CASSIYGLAGTQETQYF; CDR3nt: TGCGCCAGCAGCATATACGGACTAGCGGGAACCCAAGAGACCCAGTACTTC
j_gene: TRBJ1-3; abundance: -; v_gene: TRBV19; d_gene: -; CDR3aa: CASSRTRNTIYF; CDR3nt: TGTGCCAGTAGTAGAACAAGAAACACCATATATTTT
j_gene: TRBJ2-3; abundance: -; v_gene: TRBV5-1; d_gene: TRBD2; CDR3aa: CASSSRGGTSTDTQYF; CDR3nt: TGCGCCAGCAGCTCTCGGGGGGGGACTAGCACAGATACGCAGTATTTT
j_gene: TRBJ2-7; abundance: -; v_gene: TRBV30; d_gene: -; CDR3aa: CAWNQGMEQYF; CDR3nt: TGTGCCTGGAACCAGGGTATGGAGCAGTACTTC
j_gene: TRBJ2-1; abundance: -; v_gene: TRBV5-1; d_gene: TRBD2; CDR3aa: CASSPSGRGSEQFF; CDR3nt: TGCGCCAGCAGCCCTAGCGGGAGGGGGAGTGAGCAGTTCTTC
j_gene: TRBJ2-1; abundance: -; v_gene: TRBV11-1; d_gene: TRBD1; CDR3aa: CASLRGPDNEQFF; CDR3nt: TGTGCCAGCTTAAGGGGGCCCGACAATGAGCAGTTCTTC
j_gene: TRBJ1-3; abundance: -; v_gene: TRBV7-8; d_gene: -; CDR3aa: CASSLLSSGNTIYF; CDR3nt: TGTGCCAGCAGCTTATTGAGCTCTGGAAACACCATATATTTT
j_gene: TRBJ2-1; abundance: -; v_gene: TRBV23-1; d_gene: TRBD2; CDR3aa: CASSQSFIAGGIDEQFF; CDR3nt: TGCGCCAGCAGTCAGTCGTTTATAGCGGGAGGGATCGATGAGCAGTTCTTC
j_gene: TRBJ2-3; abundance: -; v_gene: TRBV5-1; d_gene: -; CDR3aa: CASSVSGPRGGDTQYF; CDR3nt: TGCGCCAGCAGCGTTTCCGGGCCCAGAGGAGGAGATACGCAGTATTTT
j_gene: TRBJ1-5; abundance: few; v_gene: TRBV28; d_gene: TRBD1; CDR3aa: CASSLRRQGLAHGGNQPQHF; CDR3nt: TGTGCCAGCAGTTTACGAAGACAGGGTCTGGCCCATGGTGGCAATCAGCCCCAGCATTTT
j_gene: TRBJ2-5; abundance: -; v_gene: TRBV5-4; d_gene: -; CDR3aa: CASSLKTGRSETQYF; CDR3nt: TGTGCCAGCAGCTTGAAGACAGGACGATCGGAGACCCAGTACTTC
j_gene: TRBJ2-2; abundance: once; v_gene: TRBV7-2; d_gene: -; CDR3aa: CASSPRQFSGELFF; CDR3nt: TGTGCCAGCAGCCCCAGACAGTTTAGCGGGGAGCTGTTTTTT
j_gene: TRBJ2-2; abundance: -; v_gene: TRBV30; d_gene: -; CDR3aa: CAWNIGSDTGELFF; CDR3nt: TGTGCCTGGAATATCGGGAGCGATACCGGGGAGCTGTTTTTT
j_gene: TRBJ2-1; abundance: -; v_gene: TRBV6-1; d_gene: TRBD1; CDR3aa: CASRVQGATEQFF; CDR3nt: TGTGCCAGCAGGGTACAGGGGGCCACTGAGCAGTTCTTC
j_gene: TRBJ1-6; abundance: once; v_gene: TRBV27; d_gene: -; CDR3aa: CASSLLGHNSPLHF; CDR3nt: TGTGCCAGCAGCCTCTTGGGGCATAATTCACCCCTCCACTTT